Following are 9 T cell receptor beta chains from one sample sequenced in a study of T cells in Graves' hyperthyroidism and ophthalmopathy. Using RNA transcripts as the source, TCR beta CDR3 regions were amplified. An initial round of RT-PCR targeting the TCR CDR3 relied on the HTBI primer set. A single record per CDR3 protein comes from TCRdb applying MiXCR to the multiplex PCR reads. Of about 510,000 distinct CDR3 sequences in the sample, 12% to 15% were seen once. The sample taken for sequencing was blood. The source of these receptors is a woman between 40 and 50 years old with Graves' hyperthyroidism.

This clonotype was counted at least ten times. The CDR3 nucleotides read TGTGCCAGCTCATCAGGGGGGACAGAGACCCAGTACTTC. Protein product: CASSSGGTETQYF. This chain connects TRBV18 to TRBJ2-5, with D possibly TRBD1 on 7 matching bases. Deletions cut 5 bases from V and 4 bases from J, with 11 bases between. The CDR3 has 13 residues. The germline V gene has CDR1 KGHSH and CDR2 LQKENI.

This clonotype was found many times. V is TRBV27 and J is TRBJ2-1; TRBD2 agrees at 14 bases. Trimming at V came to 5 bases and at J to 3 bases, leaving 9 bases not matched to a gene. Germline-derived CDR1 and CDR2 are MNHEY and SMNVEV (reference sequence). The CDR3 extends over 18 amino acids. The CDR3 region has the DNA TGTGCCAGCAGTGCCAGATGGGGACTAGCGGGAGTCTACAATGAGCAGTTCTTC. Its protein is CASSARWGLAGVYNEQFF.

V usage is TRBV5-1 and J usage is TRBJ2-3; TRBD2 agrees at 7 bases. The germline gives CDR1 SGHRS, CDR2 YFSETQ. The CDR3 runs 12 residues. V was pared by 7 bases and J by 6 bases, with 5 bases of the junction left unmatched. CDR3 sequence: CASFGEGDTQYF. The CDR3 DNA follows: TGCGCCAGCTTCGGGGAGGGGGATACGCAGTATTTT. The complete variable domain, with remaining parts taken from reference TRBV5-1 and TRBJ2-3, reads KAGVTQTPRYLIKTRGQQVTLSCSPISGHRSVSWYQQTPGQGLQFLFEYFSETQRNKGNFPGRFSGRQFSNSRSEMNVSTLELGDSALYLCASFGEGDTQYFGPGTRLTVL.

J is TRBJ2-2 and V is TRBV9; 10 positions agree with TRBD2. Germline V gives CDR1 SGDLS, CDR2 YYNGEE. The CDR3 has 18 residues. After removal of 0 bases from V and 3 bases from J, the junction contained 8 bases not matched to a gene. CDR3 loop: CASSVGQGSGRDTGELFF. In DNA, the CDR3 is TGTGCCAGCAGCGTAGGTCAGGGGAGCGGGAGGGACACCGGGGAGCTGTTTTTT.

The chain carries TRBV28 and TRBJ1-2, with no clear D. The germline gives CDR1 MDHEN, CDR2 SYDVKM. Trimming pared 6 bases from V and 8 bases from J, leaving 13 bases between. The CDR3 loop spans 12 amino acids. This CDR3 is CASRTPTDGYTF. The CDR3, as DNA: TGTGCCAGCAGAACCCCCACTGACGGCTACACCTTC.

Ten or more counts support this clonotype. DNA of the CDR3: TGTGCTAGTGGTTTGGACCGACACGAGCAGTACTTC. The encoded protein is CASGLDRHEQYF. This chain connects TRBV12-5 to TRBJ2-7; D gene ambiguous. The CDR3 is 12 residues long. Germline CDR1 LGHNT, CDR2 FRNRAP. Trimming cost V 1 base and J 5 bases, with 6 bases left between them.

This chain joins TRBV9 and TRBJ2-7; 8 positions agree with TRBD2. Per germline, CDR1 SGDLS and CDR2 YYNGEE. V was clipped by 3 bases and J by 7 bases; unmatched bases: 6. The CDR3 length is 13 residues. CDR3 protein: CASSGEREYEQYF. DNA for the CDR3: TGTGCCAGCAGCGGCGAGCGGGAGTATGAGCAGTACTTC.

This clonotype was picked up many times. The chain links TRBV12-3 or TRBV12-4 to TRBJ2-7, with 13 bases aligning to TRBD2. With 6 bases clipped from V and 0 bases from J, the junction kept 8 bases outside the gene matches. The CDR3 has 17 residues. The CDR3 nucleotides read TGTGCCAGCAGCCGTTCCGGGACTAGCGGGAACTCCTACGAGCAGTACTTC. This sequence encodes CASSRSGTSGNSYEQYF.

CDR3: CASSPGVVLGQPQHF. CDR3 bases: TGTGCCAGTAGTCCAGGGGTAGTACTGGGTCAGCCCCAGCATTTT. The V and J genes are TRBV19 and TRBJ1-5; a weak D match, TRBD1 (6 bases). CDR3 length: 15 amino acids. V dropped 5 bases and J dropped 6 bases, with 17 bases sitting between them. Germline CDR1 LNHDA, CDR2 SQIVND (reference sequence). The full variable domain, its missing parts supplied by reference TRBV19 and TRBJ1-5, is DGGITQSPKYLFRKEGQNVTLSCEQNLNHDAMYWYRQDPGQGLRLIYYSQIVNDFQKGDIAEGYSVSREKKESFPLTVTSAQKNPTAFYLCASSPGVVLGQPQHFGDGTRLSIL.